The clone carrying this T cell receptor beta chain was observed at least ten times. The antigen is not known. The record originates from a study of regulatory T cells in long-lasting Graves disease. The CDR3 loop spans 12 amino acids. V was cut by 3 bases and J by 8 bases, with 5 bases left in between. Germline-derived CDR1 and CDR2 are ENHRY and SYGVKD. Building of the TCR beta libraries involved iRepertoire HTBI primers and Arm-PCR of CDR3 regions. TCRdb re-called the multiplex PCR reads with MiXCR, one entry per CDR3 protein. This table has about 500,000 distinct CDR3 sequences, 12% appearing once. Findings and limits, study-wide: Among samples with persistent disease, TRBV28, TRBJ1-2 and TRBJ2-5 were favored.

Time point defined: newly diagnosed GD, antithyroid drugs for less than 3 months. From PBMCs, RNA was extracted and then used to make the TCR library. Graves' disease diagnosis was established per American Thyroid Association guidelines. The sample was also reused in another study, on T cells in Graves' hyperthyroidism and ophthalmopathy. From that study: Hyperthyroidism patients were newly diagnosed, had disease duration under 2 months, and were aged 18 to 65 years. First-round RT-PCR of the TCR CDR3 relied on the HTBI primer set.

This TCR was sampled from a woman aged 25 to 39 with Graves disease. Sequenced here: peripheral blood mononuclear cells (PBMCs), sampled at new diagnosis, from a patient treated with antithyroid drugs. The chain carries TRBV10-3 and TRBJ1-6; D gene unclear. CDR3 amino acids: CAISEVDSPLHF. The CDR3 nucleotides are TGTGCCATCAGTGAAGTTGATTCACCCCTCCACTTT.